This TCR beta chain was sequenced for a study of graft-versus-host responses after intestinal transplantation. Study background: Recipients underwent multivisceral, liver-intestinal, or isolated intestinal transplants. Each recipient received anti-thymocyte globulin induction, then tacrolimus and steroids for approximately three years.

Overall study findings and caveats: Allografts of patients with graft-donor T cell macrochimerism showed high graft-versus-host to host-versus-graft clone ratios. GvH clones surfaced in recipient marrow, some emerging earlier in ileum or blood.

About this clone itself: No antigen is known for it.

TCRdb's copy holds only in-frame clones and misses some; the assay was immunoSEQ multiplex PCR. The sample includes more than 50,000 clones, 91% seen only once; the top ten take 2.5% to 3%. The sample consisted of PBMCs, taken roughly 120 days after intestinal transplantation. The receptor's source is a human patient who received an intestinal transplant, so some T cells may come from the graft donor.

Here the CDR3 DNA reads TGTGCCAGCAGCCCGGGATGGGGGGCAGGGTATGGCTACACCTTC. Its protein product is CASSPGWGAGYGYTF. V and J are TRBV28 and TRBJ1-2; a possible D gene is TRBD1 (6 bases). Germline assignment: CDR1 MDHEN and CDR2 SYDVKM. The germline V and J ends were trimmed by 6 bases and 5 bases, with 19 bases remaining between them. This CDR3 is built from 15 residues.